Each of the 31 T cell receptor beta chains below was sequenced from the same sample in a study of blood T cells in healthy people across ages. A second about 6 to 12 cycle PCR used barcoded and J-beta primers. TCRdb reprocessed the 5' RACE reads with MiXCR, giving one entry per CDR3 protein. The repertoire holds approximately 800,000 distinct CDR3 sequences, 35% to 40% seen once, with around 13% in the top ten. Input material: blood. Receptors originate from a man younger than 35 in good health.

The chain is built from TRBV5-1 and TRBJ1-2, with D tentatively TRBD1 (5 bases). Trimming removed 7 bases from V and 8 bases from J, with 15 bases in between. The CDR3 sequence is 12 residues long. Germline V CDR1 and CDR2: SGHRS, YFSETQ. Written as DNA, the CDR3 is TGCGCCAGCCAGCGGGGCGGGGAAGGCTACACCTTC. It codes for CASQRGGEGYTF.

This clonotype showed up just a few times. This chain joins TRBV3-1 and TRBJ2-3; D is possibly TRBD1 or TRBD2 (5 bases each). This CDR3 region has 14 residues. V shed 0 bases and J shed 6 bases, with 10 bases lying between them. CDR1 is LGHDT, CDR2 YNNKEL, per germline (reference sequence). Written as DNA, the CDR3 is TGTGCCAGCAGCCAAGATCTGGGGGAGGATACGCAGTATTTT. Protein: CASSQDLGEDTQYF.

This rearrangement joins TRBV20-1 to TRBJ1-6, with 9 bases aligning to TRBD1. The length of the CDR3 is 14 residues. Germline CDR1 is DFQATT and CDR2 is SNEGSKA (reference sequence). V lost 3 bases and J lost 9; bases outside the gene matches: 6. This CDR3 reads CSASWGDRVSPLHF. The CDR3 DNA reads as TGCAGTGCTAGTTGGGGGGACAGGGTTTCACCCCTCCACTTT.

The CDR3 DNA reads as TGTGCCAGCAGTTTAGGCTTTGAAGCTTTCTTT. Encoded protein: CASSLGFEAFF. The rearrangement joins TRBV12-3 or TRBV12-4 to TRBJ1-1; no definite D call. Trimming shortened V by 1 base and J by 7 bases, and 4 bases separated the two germline ends. The CDR3 is 11 residues long.

This chain joins TRBV6-2 or TRBV6-3 and TRBJ2-7, with a weak D call TRBD1 (5 bases). Germline V lookup: CDR1 MNHEY, CDR2 SVGEGT. The CDR3 has 16 residues. V was pared by 3 bases and J by 7 bases, with 22 bases between. The CDR3 DNA reads as TGTGCCAGCAGTTATGAGGCAGGGAACCCCAAGGATGAGCAGTACTTC. It encodes CASSYEAGNPKDEQYF.

This clonotype was seen once. Compared with germline, one end of the junction differs, possibly owing to a read error. The V gene is TRBV2, the J gene TRBJ2-2; perhaps TRBD2 as D (5 bases). This CDR3 spans 15 amino acids. The V gene's germline CDR1 is SNHLY and CDR2 FYNNEI. The CDR3 protein is CASIPEATNNGELFF. The CDR3 DNA follows: TGTGCCAGCATACCGGAGGCCACGAACAACGGGGAGCTGTTTTTT. Together with reference TRBV2 and TRBJ2-2, the CDR3 gives the full variable domain: EPEVTQTPSHQVTQMGQEVILRCVPISNHLYFYWYRQILGQKVEFLVSFYNNEISEKSEIFDDQFSVERPDGSNFTLKIRSTKLEDSAMYFCASIPEATNNGELFFGEGSRLTVL.

The chain has TRBV4-1 and TRBJ1-1, with 7 bases aligning to TRBD1. CDR3 size: 14 residues. CDR1 and CDR2 (germline): MGHRA, YSYEKL. V lost 4 bases, J lost 7 bases, and 9 bases stayed unmatched. The CDR3 region is CASSLYGQGVEAFF. In DNA form, the CDR3 reads TGCGCCAGCAGCCTGTATGGTCAGGGGGTTGAAGCTTTCTTT.

This clonotype appeared once. The chain links TRBV29-1 to TRBJ2-1; D unclear. Looked up from germline, CDR1 is SQVTM and CDR2 is ANQGSEA. The CDR3 spans 12 residues. CDR3 sequence reads: CSDLRRPNEQFF. For the CDR3, the DNA is TGCAGTGACCTCAGGAGACCCAATGAGCAGTTCTTC.

For this clonotype: This could be a read error, since a much larger clone is one nucleotide away. The gene calls are TRBV12-3 or TRBV12-4 and TRBJ2-5; tentative D call: TRBD1 (5 bases). The last part of the DNA fits TRBJ2-7 better; the J call may be wrong. There are 15 residues in the CDR3. The CDR3 nucleotides are TGTGCCAGCAGCCCCCCCAGGGCTCAAGGCGACGAGCAGTACTTC. It specifies CASSPPRAQGDEQYF.

This clonotype was observed a few times. CDR3 protein: CASKRGLGYGYTF. The CDR3 nucleotides are TGTGCCAGCAAGAGGGGGCTAGGCTATGGCTACACCTTC. The V gene is TRBV27, the J gene TRBJ1-2, with 7 bases fitting TRBD1. This CDR3 comprises 13 residues. Germline V gene data show CDR1 as MNHEY and CDR2 as SMNVEV (reference sequence). Trimming removed 7 bases from V and 4 bases from J; junction bases left unmatched: 6.

The chain links TRBV5-1 to TRBJ2-5, with TRBD1 as a possible D gene (5 bases). This CDR3 has 14 residues. The V and J ends lost 4 bases and 7 bases respectively, with 17 bases between them. CDR1 SGHRS and CDR2 YFSETQ come from the germline V gene. The CDR3 sequence is CASSTLGAQGTQYF. CDR3 DNA: TGCGCCAGCAGCACGTTAGGGGCCCAGGGGACCCAGTACTTC.

This clonotype has ten or more counts. The chain recombines TRBV6-5 with TRBJ2-3; D gene unclear. Between the trimmed V and J ends, which lost 4 bases and 10 bases, there was a span of 15 bases. This CDR3 comprises 13 residues. Germline CDR1 is MNHEY and CDR2 is SVGAGI. CDR3 amino acids: CASSSPPQPPQYF. The DNA of the CDR3 is TGTGCCAGCAGTTCTCCTCCCCAACCGCCGCAGTATTTT.

This clonotype appeared once. With a much larger clone just one base away, this may be a read error. The chain carries TRBV4-1 and TRBJ2-1; D perhaps matches TRBD1 (6 bases). Germline V lookup: CDR1 MGHRA, CDR2 YSYEKL. V lost 4 bases, J lost 13 bases, and 20 bases lay in between. The CDR3 sequence is 14 residues long. The chain's CDR3 is CASSPGQLQETQFF. As DNA, the CDR3 is TGCGCCAGCAGCCCCGGACAGTTACAAGAGACCCAGTTCTTC.

The DNA for the CDR3 is TGCAGTGCAGAAGATATCAACACGGAGGTCAATGAGCAGTTCTTC. It translates to CSAEDINTEVNEQFF. V usage is TRBV20-1 and J usage is TRBJ2-1; weak D call: TRBD2 (5 bases). The CDR3 is 15 residues long. Looked up from germline, CDR1 is DFQATT and CDR2 is SNEGSKA (reference sequence). V was shortened by 6 bases and J by 6 bases, with 21 bases between the two germline ends.

This clonotype was counted a single time. The chain uses TRBV5-1 and TRBJ1-2, with 9 bases matching TRBD1. The CDR3 extends over 15 amino acids. Trimming at V came to 4 bases and at J to 4 bases, leaving 8 bases not matched to a gene. Germline values: CDR1 SGHRS, CDR2 YFSETQ. The chain's CDR3 is CASSDTGGDGYGYTF. The CDR3 coding sequence is TGCGCCAGCAGCGACACAGGGGGCGATGGCTATGGCTACACCTTC.

In regard to this clonotype: This sequence may be a read error, since a much larger clone differs from it by one base. The CDR3 nucleotides read TGTGCCAGCAGCAAAATGTGGACAGGGGGAAACTACACCTTC. Its protein is CASSKMWTGGNYTF. This chain connects TRBV21-1 to TRBJ1-2; the table's TRBD1 call for D was not verified on the DNA. TRBV21-1 is annotated as a pseudogene. The CDR3 loop spans 14 amino acids.

This clonotype was recorded many times. The J gene is TRBJ2-6, the V gene TRBV11-2; D not certain. Germline CDR1 and CDR2: SGHAT and FQNNGV. This CDR3 region has 15 residues. Trimming cost V 6 bases and J 0 bases, with 9 bases left between them. The CDR3 spells CASRRRSSGANVLTF. The CDR3 bases are TGTGCCAGCAGACGACGGTCCTCTGGGGCCAACGTCCTGACTTTC.

The rearrangement joins TRBV20-1 to TRBJ2-7; TRBD2 might be the D (6 bases). CDR1 and CDR2 from the germline V gene are DFQATT and SNEGSKA (reference sequence). Trimming took 3 bases from V and 5 from J, leaving 11 bases between them. The CDR3 contains 12 residues. CDR3 sequence reads: CSASRGADEQYF. Written as DNA, the CDR3 is TGCAGTGCTAGCCGCGGGGCGGACGAGCAGTACTTC.

The chain has TRBV6-2 or TRBV6-3 and TRBJ2-7, with D perhaps matching TRBD1 or TRBD2 (5 bases each). This CDR3 has 15 residues. CDR1 and CDR2 from the germline V gene are MNHEY and SVGEGT. Between the trimmed V and J ends, which lost 4 bases and 7 bases, there was a span of 20 bases. The CDR3 loop reads CASSLRVQGTDEQYF. The CDR3 DNA reads as TGTGCCAGCAGTTTAAGAGTTCAAGGGACGGATGAGCAGTACTTC.

As regards this clonotype: One end of the junction does not line up with germline, which may come from a read error. This chain uses TRBV6-1 with TRBJ1-2; D gene uncertain. CDR1 is MNHNS, CDR2 SASEGT, per germline. The CDR3 has 13 residues. The CDR3 here is CASSEGAVGGHTF. The DNA of the CDR3 is TGTGCCAGCAGTGAAGGGGCAGTCGGTGGCCACACCTTC.

This clonotype was observed a few times. V and J are TRBV27 and TRBJ1-2; D ambiguous. CDR3 size: 17 residues. Germline CDR1 reads MNHEY; CDR2 reads SMNVEV (reference sequence). V lost 5 bases and J lost 2, with 21 bases in between. The CDR3 coding sequence is TGTGCCAGCAGTCCTACAATCACTCGAGATGGGAACTATGGCTACACCTTC. The encoded protein is CASSPTITRDGNYGYTF.

The J gene is TRBJ2-5, the V gene TRBV25-1; 7 nucleotides line up with TRBD2. Looked up from germline, CDR1 is MGHDK and CDR2 is SYGVNS. The CDR3 spans 17 residues. The trim removed 2 bases at V and 3 bases at J, leaving 12 bases unmatched. The CDR3 here is CASSEGRGRVLEETQYF. The CDR3 region has the DNA TGTGCCAGCAGTGAAGGGAGGGGAAGGGTATTGGAAGAGACCCAGTACTTC.

This clonotype occurred many times. The V gene is TRBV7-2, the J gene TRBJ1-6, with unresolved D. The CDR3 has 14 residues. Trimming cost V 5 bases and J 7 bases, with 12 bases left between them. CDR1 and CDR2 (germline): SGHTA, FQGNSA. The CDR3: CASSPRALNSPLHF. The CDR3 region has the DNA TGTGCCAGCAGCCCCCGGGCCCTAAATTCACCCCTCCACTTT.

The gene calls are TRBV10-3 and TRBJ2-4, with D maybe TRBD1 (6 bases). The DNA matches TRBJ2-7 better at its end, which makes the J call doubtful. The CDR3 extends over 14 amino acids. The germline V gene has CDR1 ENHRY and CDR2 SYGVKD. The CDR3 region has the DNA TGTGCCATCAGGCTACAGGGCTCCCCCTACGAGCAGTACTTC. Encoded protein: CAIRLQGSPYEQYF.

As for this clonotype: The junction departs from the called germline gene at one end, perhaps through a read error. CDR3 coding DNA: TGTGCCAGCAGTTTCCCTCCCGACTATGGCTGCACCTTC. It yields the protein CASSFPPDYGCTF. This chain links TRBV12-3 or TRBV12-4 with TRBJ1-2, with no clear D. The CDR3 extends over 13 amino acids.

V usage is TRBV20-1 and J usage is TRBJ2-3; TRBD1 aligns across 7 bases. V trimming: 4 bases; J trimming: 0 bases; junction bases outside the gene matches: 10. CDR1 DFQATT and CDR2 SNEGSKA come from the germline V gene (reference sequence). The CDR3 loop spans 16 amino acids. The CDR3 nucleotides are TGCAGTGCTAACCCAACAGGGGCCGCTAGCACAGATACGCAGTATTTT. Its protein product is CSANPTGAASTDTQYF.

The V gene is TRBV29-1, the J gene TRBJ2-1; 8 nucleotides line up with TRBD2. Trimming at V came to 5 bases and at J to 5 bases, leaving 8 bases not matched to a gene. Germline CDR1 and CDR2: SQVTM and ANQGSEA. CDR3 size: 14 residues. CDR3 region: CSVRGLGVNNEQFF. In nucleotides, the CDR3 is TGCAGCGTTAGGGGACTAGGAGTCAACAATGAGCAGTTCTTC.

The rearrangement links TRBV5-1 to TRBJ2-1; 8 bases are a match to TRBD1. The V segment lost 3 bases and the J segment 5 bases; nucleotides outside the gene matches: 4. The V gene's germline CDR1 is SGHRS and CDR2 YFSETQ. The CDR3 is made up of 14 amino acids. This CDR3 is CASSSGTGHNEQFF. CDR3 DNA: TGCGCCAGCAGCTCCGGGACAGGTCACAATGAGCAGTTCTTC.

The V and J genes are TRBV15 and TRBJ1-2, with D maybe TRBD1 (5 bases). V lost 2 bases and J 3 bases, leaving 10 bases between the germline ends. Germline V gene lookup returns CDR1 LNHNV and CDR2 YYDKDF (reference sequence). This CDR3 has 14 residues. The CDR3 loop is CATSRTSGYYGYTF. CDR3 in DNA: TGTGCCACCAGCAGAACCTCAGGGTACTATGGCTACACCTTC.

A few counts support this clonotype. In nucleotides, the CDR3 is TGTGCCAGCAGCAACCGCCACAGGGGAGCCTACGAGCAGTACTTC. Residues: CASSNRHRGAYEQYF. V gene TRBV21-1 combines with J gene TRBJ2-7; the D segment call TRBD1 is taken from the table without a DNA check. TRBV21-1 is shown as a pseudogene. CDR3 length: 15 amino acids.

This clonotype showed up many times. The chain links TRBV30 to TRBJ2-7; possibly TRBD2 for D (5 bases). CDR1 and CDR2 from the germline V gene are GTSNPN and SVGIG (reference sequence). This CDR3 contains 13 residues. V gave up 2 bases and J gave up 0 bases, with 8 bases separating them. CDR3 sequence: CAWSITSSYEQYF. The CDR3 nucleotides are TGTGCCTGGAGTATAACTAGCTCCTACGAGCAGTACTTC.